Listed below are T cell receptor beta chains from one sample, sequenced in a study of early T cells in non-severe SARS-CoV-2 infection. TCRdb independently ran MiXCR on the 5' RACE reads; one entry per CDR3 protein. The data contain some 67,000 distinct CDR3 sequences, less than 12% of them singletons. Sample: whole blood, taken at baseline. All receptors come from an adult who was a healthcare worker with PCR-confirmed SARS-CoV-2 infection or an uninfected control (not recorded which). CDR3s include the opening cysteine and the closing phenylalanine or tryptophan. A D gene is named only where the DNA matches it firmly. The size field is filled for only some rows; it gives once, few, many or a size class.

clone_size	v_call	d_call	j_call	cdr3_aa	cdr3_nt
many	TRBV6-2/TRBV6-3	TRBD2	TRBJ2-1	CASSYSGLGGYNEQFF	TGTGCCAGCAGTTACTCGGGACTAGGGGGCTACAATGAGCAGTTCTTC
few	TRBV7-8	NA	TRBJ1-2	CASTIRTNLPYGYTF	TGTGCCAGCACCATTAGGACAAACTTACCCTATGGCTACACCTTC
NA	TRBV11-2	NA	TRBJ1-1	CASSPGARQQNTEAFF	TGTGCCAGCAGCCCCGGGGCACGTCAACAGAACACTGAAGCTTTCTTT
NA	TRBV25-1	TRBD1	TRBJ2-1	CASSADAGTGVSYNEQFF	TGTGCCAGCAGTGCCGATGCCGGGACAGGGGTCTCCTACAATGAGCAGTTCTTC
NA	TRBV7-9	TRBD1	TRBJ2-4	CASSEQGGPILAKNIQYF	TGTGCCAGCAGCGAACAGGGGGGACCTATCCTAGCCAAAAACATTCAGTACTTC
NA	TRBV29-1	TRBD2	TRBJ2-7	CSVEKTSGRKYEQYF	TGCAGCGTTGAGAAAACTAGCGGGAGAAAGTACGAGCAGTACTTC
many	TRBV6-5	TRBD2	TRBJ2-5	CAAGWTSGETQYF	TGTGCCGCAGGGTGGACTAGCGGAGAGACCCAGTACTTC
many	TRBV12-5	NA	TRBJ2-6	CASGLVRAGAPGANVLTF	TGTGCTAGTGGTTTGGTACGGGCAGGGGCTCCGGGGGCCAACGTCCTGACTTTC
many	TRBV29-1	NA	TRBJ1-1	CSVHWGLEAFF	TGCAGCGTCCATTGGGGGCTCGAAGCTTTCTTT
NA	TRBV28	TRBD2	TRBJ2-1	CASRGGTSGRENEQFF	TGTGCCAGCAGGGGGGGGACTAGCGGGAGAGAAAATGAGCAGTTCTTC
NA	TRBV28	NA	TRBJ1-5	CASSTSQVEPQHF	TGTGCCAGCAGTACTAGCCAGGTTGAGCCCCAGCATTTT
few	TRBV28	NA	TRBJ2-2	CASSTFESTGELFF	TGTGCCAGCAGTACTTTCGAGTCCACCGGGGAGCTGTTTTTT
many	TRBV7-2	NA	TRBJ2-3	CASSMQTRTDTQYF	TGTGCCAGCAGCATGCAAACCCGCACAGATACGCAGTATTTT
many	TRBV27	NA	TRBJ1-6	CASQSTGPNSPLHF	TGTGCCAGCCAATCGACAGGCCCTAATTCACCCCTCCACTTT
few	TRBV29-1	NA	TRBJ2-7	CSAEVSYEQYF	TGCAGCGCTGAAGTTAGCTACGAGCAGTACTTC
NA	TRBV28	NA	TRBJ2-5	CASSFSRGQETQYF	TGTGCCAGCAGTTTCAGTCGGGGTCAAGAGACCCAGTACTTC
few	TRBV12-3/TRBV12-4	NA	TRBJ2-4	CASSLDAQTKNIQYF	TGTGCCAGCAGCTTAGACGCGCAAACTAAAAACATTCAGTACTTC
few	TRBV7-2	NA	TRBJ1-1	CASSSPEGGGIAFF	TGTGCCAGCAGCTCGCCCGAAGGCGGGGGCATAGCTTTCTTT
NA	TRBV4-2	TRBD2	TRBJ2-7	CASSQEIGTSGSSEQYF	TGTGCCAGCAGCCAAGAAATTGGGACTAGCGGGAGTAGCGAGCAGTACTTC
many	TRBV7-2	TRBD2	TRBJ2-1	CASSLLAGGSYNEQFF	TGTGCCAGCAGTTTACTAGCGGGAGGGTCCTACAATGAGCAGTTCTTC
NA	TRBV6-4	TRBD2	TRBJ2-1	CASSRLAGNSPYNEQFF	TGTGCCAGCAGTCGCCTAGCGGGAAATTCCCCATACAATGAGCAGTTCTTC
few	TRBV28	NA	TRBJ1-2	CASSHGRFYGYTF	TGTGCCAGCAGTCACGGACGGTTCTATGGCTACACCTTC
many	TRBV7-9	TRBD1	TRBJ2-4	CASSLDERGTGELAKNIQYF	TGTGCCAGCAGCTTAGACGAAAGGGGAACAGGGGAGCTAGCCAAAAACATTCAGTACTTC
many	TRBV5-1	NA	TRBJ2-1	CASSLERYNEQFF	TGCGCCAGCAGCTTGGAGCGGTACAATGAGCAGTTCTTC
many	TRBV24-1	TRBD2	TRBJ2-1	CATSSSGKGNEQFF	TGTGCCACCAGTAGTAGCGGGAAGGGGAATGAGCAGTTCTTC
NA	TRBV4-2	NA	TRBJ2-3	CASSQKGLVTDTQYF	TGTGCCAGCAGCCAAAAGGGACTCGTCACAGATACGCAGTATTTT
many	TRBV27	NA	TRBJ1-2	CASRRAGRVYGYTF	TGTGCCAGCAGGAGGGCGGGCCGTGTCTATGGCTACACCTTC
NA	TRBV9	TRBD1	TRBJ2-4	CASSVGQGKYKNIQYF	TGTGCCAGCAGCGTAGGACAGGGAAAATACAAAAACATTCAGTACTTC
NA	TRBV2	NA	TRBJ2-3	CASSEVAQRDTQYF	TGTGCCAGCAGTGAAGTGGCCCAGCGGGATACGCAGTATTTT
few	TRBV4-3	NA	TRBJ2-1	CASSQYWGDGLYNEQFF	TGCGCCAGCAGCCAATATTGGGGGGACGGCCTTTACAATGAGCAGTTCTTC
many	TRBV28	NA	TRBJ2-7	CASSLGGGDEQYF	TGTGCCAGCAGTTTAGGTGGAGGGGACGAGCAGTACTTC
many	TRBV6-2/TRBV6-3	NA	TRBJ1-1	CASNQNRLGLNTEAFF	TGTGCCAGCAACCAAAACAGGCTGGGGTTGAACACTGAAGCTTTCTTT
NA	TRBV4-2	TRBD2	TRBJ2-3	CASSQSVASGRGVTQYF	TGTGCCAGCAGCCAATCGGTGGCTAGCGGGAGAGGCGTTACGCAGTATTTT
NA	TRBV7-2	NA	TRBJ2-1	CASSWGGGRNNEQFF	TGTGCCAGCAGCTGGGGAGGGGGGAGAAACAATGAGCAGTTCTTC
few	TRBV3-1	NA	TRBJ2-1	CASSQRPRDAVVSSYNEQFF	TGTGCCAGCAGCCAACGTCCTCGGGACGCAGTTGTAAGCTCCTACAATGAGCAGTTCTTC
NA	TRBV4-3	TRBD2	TRBJ2-1	CASSQIRRLAGDEQFF	TGCGCCAGCAGCCAGATCCGAAGACTAGCGGGAGACGAGCAGTTCTTC
many	TRBV11-2	NA	TRBJ2-5	CASSLYETQYF	TGTGCCAGCAGCTTGTATGAGACCCAGTACTTC
many	TRBV20-1	TRBD1	TRBJ2-2	CSARPGQGIGELFF	TGCAGTGCCAGACCGGGACAGGGGATCGGGGAGCTGTTTTTT
few	TRBV28	NA	TRBJ1-2	CASSLRKYGYTF	TGTGCCAGCAGTCTCCGGAAGTACGGCTACACCTTC
NA	TRBV29-1	NA	TRBJ1-1	CSVEAAARNTEAFF	TGCAGCGTTGAAGCTGCTGCCAGGAACACTGAAGCTTTCTTT
many	TRBV20-1	NA	TRBJ1-4	CSARDLLRGSNEKLFF	TGCAGTGCTAGAGATCTCCTCCGGGGATCTAATGAAAAACTGTTTTTT
many	TRBV29-1	TRBD1	TRBJ2-7	CSVGQGRYEQYF	TGCAGCGTTGGACAGGGGCGATACGAGCAGTACTTC
many	TRBV27	TRBD2	TRBJ2-1	CASSPGLAGVDEQFF	TGTGCCAGCAGTCCCGGACTAGCGGGAGTCGATGAGCAGTTCTTC
few	TRBV9	TRBD2	TRBJ2-5	CASSESTSGFQETQYF	TGTGCCAGCAGCGAGTCGACTAGCGGGTTTCAAGAGACCCAGTACTTC
many	TRBV5-1	NA	TRBJ2-3	CASSPYSGTDTQYF	TGCGCCAGCAGTCCCTATAGCGGCACAGATACGCAGTATTTT
few	TRBV7-9	TRBD1	TRBJ2-1	CASSLVAGTGGVNEQFF	TGTGCCAGCAGCTTAGTAGCAGGGACAGGGGGCGTGAATGAGCAGTTCTTC
few	TRBV27	NA	TRBJ2-1	CASTITPDSNAQQFF	TGTGCCAGCACCATTACCCCGGACTCAAACGCTCAGCAGTTCTTC
many	TRBV29-1	NA	TRBJ2-7	CSVVDRYPYEQYF	TGCAGCGTCGTAGACCGCTACCCATACGAGCAGTACTTC
many	TRBV7-9	TRBD1	TRBJ1-2	CASSEQGQGEYGYTF	TGTGCCAGCAGCGAACAAGGACAGGGGGAATATGGCTACACCTTC